This TCR beta chain was observed in a study of naive and memory T cell subsets. Overnight CMV lysate stimulation of fresh PBMCs defined donor CMV status by CD4+ IFNgamma. CDR1 and CDR2 (germline): SGHTA, FQGNSA. The CDR3 length is 14 residues. V was pared by 6 bases and J by 1 base, with 13 bases between. Study-wide points: Naive repertoires, especially CD8, held a few larger clonotypes, possibly memory cells re-expressing CD45RA.

As to this clonotype: The target antigen is unknown.

The beta constant-region primer was an equimolar mix of two oligonucleotides covering TRBC1 and TRBC2. Four rounds of PCR amplified the ligated cDNA using nested alpha and beta constant-region primers plus SP2. TCRdb called the UMI-ligation and nested PCR reads again in MiXCR, with one record for every CDR3 protein. The sample holds roughly 150,000 distinct CDR3 sequences; approximately 20% are singletons and the top ten take roughly 0.6%. This clonotype originated in a human donor in good health. The genes are TRBV7-2 and TRBJ2-7; no definite D call. The sequencing input was naive CD8+ T cells from blood. The CDR3 spells CASRPGPTSYEQYF. CDR3 nucleotides: TGTGCCAGCAGGCCCGGGCCTACTTCCTACGAGCAGTACTTC.